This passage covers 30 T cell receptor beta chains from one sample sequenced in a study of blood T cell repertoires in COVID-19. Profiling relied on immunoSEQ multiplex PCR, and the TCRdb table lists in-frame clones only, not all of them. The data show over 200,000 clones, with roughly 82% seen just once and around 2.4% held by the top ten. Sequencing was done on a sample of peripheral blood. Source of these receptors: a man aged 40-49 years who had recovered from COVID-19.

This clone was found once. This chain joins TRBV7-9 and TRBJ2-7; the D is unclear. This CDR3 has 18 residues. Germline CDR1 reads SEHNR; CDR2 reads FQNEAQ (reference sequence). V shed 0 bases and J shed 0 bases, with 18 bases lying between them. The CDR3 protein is CASSLARGLTVSSYEQYF. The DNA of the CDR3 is TGTGCCAGCAGCTTAGCGCGTGGGCTGACGGTGAGCTCCTACGAGCAGTACTTC.

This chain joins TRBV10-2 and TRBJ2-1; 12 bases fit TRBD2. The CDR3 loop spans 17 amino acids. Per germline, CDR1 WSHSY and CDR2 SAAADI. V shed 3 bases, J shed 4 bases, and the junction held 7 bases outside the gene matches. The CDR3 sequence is CASSDRLAGGIYNEQFF. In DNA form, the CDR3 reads TGCGCCAGCAGTGATCGGCTAGCGGGAGGGATTTACAATGAGCAGTTCTTC.

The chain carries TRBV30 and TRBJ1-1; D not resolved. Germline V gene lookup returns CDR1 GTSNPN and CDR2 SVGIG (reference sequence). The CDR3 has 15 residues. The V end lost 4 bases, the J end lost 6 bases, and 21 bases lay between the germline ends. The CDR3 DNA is TGTGCCTGGAACCCCCTGGAGAGTTTGGACTCTGAAGCTTTCTTT. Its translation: CAWNPLESLDSEAFF.

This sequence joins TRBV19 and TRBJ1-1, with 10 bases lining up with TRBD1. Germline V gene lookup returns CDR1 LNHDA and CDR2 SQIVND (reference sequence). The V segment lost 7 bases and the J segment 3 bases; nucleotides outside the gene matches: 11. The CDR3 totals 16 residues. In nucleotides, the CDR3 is TGTGCCAGTATTCCAGAGACAGGGGGCGCTTACACTGAAGCTTTCTTT. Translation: CASIPETGGAYTEAFF.

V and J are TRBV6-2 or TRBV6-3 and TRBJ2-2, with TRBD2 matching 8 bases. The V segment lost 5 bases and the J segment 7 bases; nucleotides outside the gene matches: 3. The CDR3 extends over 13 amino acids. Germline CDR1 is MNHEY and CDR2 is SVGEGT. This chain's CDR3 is CASSPSGGGELFF. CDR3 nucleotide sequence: TGTGCCAGCAGTCCGAGCGGGGGCGGGGAGCTGTTTTTT.

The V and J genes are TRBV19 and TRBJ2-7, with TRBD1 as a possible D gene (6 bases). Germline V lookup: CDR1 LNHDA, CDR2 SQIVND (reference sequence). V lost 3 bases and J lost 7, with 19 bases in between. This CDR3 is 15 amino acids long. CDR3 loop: CASSIRTEGTGEQYF. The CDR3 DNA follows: TGTGCCAGTAGTATCAGGACAGAAGGGACGGGGGAGCAGTACTTC.

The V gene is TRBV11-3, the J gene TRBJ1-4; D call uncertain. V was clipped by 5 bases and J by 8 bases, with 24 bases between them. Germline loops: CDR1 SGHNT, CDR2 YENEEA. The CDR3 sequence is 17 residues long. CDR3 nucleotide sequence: TGTGCCAGCAGCCTCCCAGCCGGGAGCCCGGAGGACGAAAAACTGTTTTTT. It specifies CASSLPAGSPEDEKLFF.

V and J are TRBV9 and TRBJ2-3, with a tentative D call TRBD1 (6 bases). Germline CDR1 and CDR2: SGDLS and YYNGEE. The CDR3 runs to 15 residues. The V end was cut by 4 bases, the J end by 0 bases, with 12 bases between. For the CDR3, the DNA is TGTGCCAGCAGCAGAACCGGGACAAGCACAGATACGCAGTATTTT. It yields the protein CASSRTGTSTDTQYF.

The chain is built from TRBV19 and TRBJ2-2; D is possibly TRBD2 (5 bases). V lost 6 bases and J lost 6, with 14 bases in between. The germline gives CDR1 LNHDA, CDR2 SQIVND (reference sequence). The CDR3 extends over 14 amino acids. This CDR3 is CASRGVTIPGELFF. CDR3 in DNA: TGTGCCAGTAGGGGAGTTACAATCCCCGGGGAGCTGTTTTTT.

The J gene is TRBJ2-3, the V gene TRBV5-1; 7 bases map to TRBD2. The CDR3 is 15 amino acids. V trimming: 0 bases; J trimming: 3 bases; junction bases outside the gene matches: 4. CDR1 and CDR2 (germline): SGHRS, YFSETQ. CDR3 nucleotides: TGCGCCAGCAGCTTGGTGGGAGGGCCTACAGATACGCAGTATTTT. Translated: CASSLVGGPTDTQYF.

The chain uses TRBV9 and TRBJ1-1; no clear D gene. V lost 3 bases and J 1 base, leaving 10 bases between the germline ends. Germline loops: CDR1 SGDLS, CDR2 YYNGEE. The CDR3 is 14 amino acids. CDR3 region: CASSATPGNTEAFF. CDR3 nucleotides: TGTGCCAGCAGCGCCACTCCGGGGAACACTGAAGCTTTCTTT. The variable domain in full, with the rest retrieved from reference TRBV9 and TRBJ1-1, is DSGVTQTPKHLITATGQRVTLRCSPRSGDLSVYWYQQSLDQGLQFLIQYYNGEERAKGNILERFSAQQFPDLHSELNLSSLELGDSALYFCASSATPGNTEAFFGQGTRLTVV.

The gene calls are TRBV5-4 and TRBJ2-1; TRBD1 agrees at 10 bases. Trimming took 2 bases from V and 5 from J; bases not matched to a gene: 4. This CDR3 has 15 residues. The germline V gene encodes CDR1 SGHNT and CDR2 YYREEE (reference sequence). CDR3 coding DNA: TGTGCCAGCAGCTTACCGGGACAGGGGCACAATGAGCAGTTCTTC. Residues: CASSLPGQGHNEQFF.

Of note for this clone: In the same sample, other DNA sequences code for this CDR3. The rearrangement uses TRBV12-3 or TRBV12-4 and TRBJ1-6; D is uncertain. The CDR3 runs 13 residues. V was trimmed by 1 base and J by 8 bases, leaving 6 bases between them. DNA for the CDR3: TGTGCCAGCAGTTTAGACCGGGATTCACCCCTCCACTTT. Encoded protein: CASSLDRDSPLHF.

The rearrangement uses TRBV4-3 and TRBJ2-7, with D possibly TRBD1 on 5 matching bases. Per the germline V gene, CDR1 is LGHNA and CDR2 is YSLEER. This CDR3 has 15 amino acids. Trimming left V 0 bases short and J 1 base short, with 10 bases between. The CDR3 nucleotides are TGCGCCAGCAGCCAAGATAGGTCAGGGTCCTACGAGCAGTACTTC. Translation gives CASSQDRSGSYEQYF.

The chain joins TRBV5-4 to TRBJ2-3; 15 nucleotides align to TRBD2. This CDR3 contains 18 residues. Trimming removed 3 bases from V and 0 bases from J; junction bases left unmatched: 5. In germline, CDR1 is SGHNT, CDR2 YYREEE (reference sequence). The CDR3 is CASSSGTSGRWSTDTQYF. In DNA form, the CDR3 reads TGTGCCAGCAGCTCCGGGACTAGCGGGAGGTGGAGCACAGATACGCAGTATTTT.

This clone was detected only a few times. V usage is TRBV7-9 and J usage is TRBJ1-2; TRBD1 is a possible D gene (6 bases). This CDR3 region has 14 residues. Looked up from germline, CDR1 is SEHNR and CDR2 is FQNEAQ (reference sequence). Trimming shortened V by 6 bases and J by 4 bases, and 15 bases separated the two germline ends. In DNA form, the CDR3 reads TGTGCCAGCAGTCAGTGGGACACCGCCTATGGCTACACCTTC. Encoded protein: CASSQWDTAYGYTF. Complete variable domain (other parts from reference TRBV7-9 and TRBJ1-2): DTGVSQNPRHKITKRGQNVTFRCDPISEHNRLYWYRQTLGQGPEFLTYFQNEAQLEKSRLLSDRFSAERPKGSFSTLEIQRTEQGDSAMYLCASSQWDTAYGYTFGSGTRLTVV.

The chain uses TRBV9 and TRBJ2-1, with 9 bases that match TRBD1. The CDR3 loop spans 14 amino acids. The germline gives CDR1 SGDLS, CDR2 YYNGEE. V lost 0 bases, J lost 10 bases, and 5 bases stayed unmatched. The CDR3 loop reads CASSVVTGGQEQFF. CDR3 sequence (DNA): TGTGCCAGCAGCGTAGTAACAGGGGGCCAGGAGCAGTTCTTC. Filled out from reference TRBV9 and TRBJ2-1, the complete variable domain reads DSGVTQTPKHLITATGQRVTLRCSPRSGDLSVYWYQQSLDQGLQFLIQYYNGEERAKGNILERFSAQQFPDLHSELNLSSLELGDSALYFCASSVVTGGQEQFFGPGTRLTVL.

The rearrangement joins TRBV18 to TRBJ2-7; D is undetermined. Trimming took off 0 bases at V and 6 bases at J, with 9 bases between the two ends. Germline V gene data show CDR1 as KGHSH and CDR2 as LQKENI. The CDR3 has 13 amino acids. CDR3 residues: CASSPPVPGEQYF. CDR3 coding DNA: TGTGCCAGCTCACCACCCGTGCCAGGCGAGCAGTACTTC.

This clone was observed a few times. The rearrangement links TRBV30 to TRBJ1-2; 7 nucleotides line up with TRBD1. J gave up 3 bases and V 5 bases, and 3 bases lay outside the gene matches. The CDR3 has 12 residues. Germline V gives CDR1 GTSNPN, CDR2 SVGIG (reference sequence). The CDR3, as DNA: TGTGCCTGGGATGGACAGGACTATGGCTACACCTTC. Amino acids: CAWDGQDYGYTF.

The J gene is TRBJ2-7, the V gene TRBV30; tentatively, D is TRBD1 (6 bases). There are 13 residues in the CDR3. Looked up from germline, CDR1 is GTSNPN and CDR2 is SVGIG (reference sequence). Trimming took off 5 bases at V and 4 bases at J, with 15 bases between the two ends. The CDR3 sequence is CAWGDILRYEQYF. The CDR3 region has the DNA TGTGCCTGGGGGGACATCTTAAGATACGAGCAGTACTTC.

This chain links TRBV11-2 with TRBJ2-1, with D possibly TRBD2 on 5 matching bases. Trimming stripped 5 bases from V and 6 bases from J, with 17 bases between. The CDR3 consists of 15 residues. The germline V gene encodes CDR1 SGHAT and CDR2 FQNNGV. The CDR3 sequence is CASSPQGAAGNEQFF. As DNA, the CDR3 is TGTGCCAGCAGCCCCCAAGGAGCCGCGGGCAATGAGCAGTTCTTC.

The CDR3 loop is CASSYTGNTEAFF. Here the CDR3 DNA reads TGTGCCAGCAGCTACACAGGGAACACTGAAGCTTTCTTT. The chain links TRBV7-8 to TRBJ1-1; possible D gene TRBD1, 5 bases. CDR3 length: 13 residues. The V end was cut by 4 bases, the J end by 1 base, with 7 bases between. CDR1 and CDR2 from the germline V gene are SGHVS and FQNEAQ.

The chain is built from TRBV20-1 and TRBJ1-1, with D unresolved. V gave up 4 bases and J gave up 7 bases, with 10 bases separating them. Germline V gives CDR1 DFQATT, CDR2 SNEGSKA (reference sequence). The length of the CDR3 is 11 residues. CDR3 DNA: TGCAGTGCTACGGGTGTCGATGAAGCTTTCTTT. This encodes CSATGVDEAFF.

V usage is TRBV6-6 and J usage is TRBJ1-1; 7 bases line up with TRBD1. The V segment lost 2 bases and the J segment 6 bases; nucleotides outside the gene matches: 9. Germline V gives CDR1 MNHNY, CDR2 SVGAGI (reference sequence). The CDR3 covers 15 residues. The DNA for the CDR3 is TGTGCCAGCAGTTACCCTGGAAGGGGGCGCGCTGAAGCTTTCTTT. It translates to CASSYPGRGRAEAFF.

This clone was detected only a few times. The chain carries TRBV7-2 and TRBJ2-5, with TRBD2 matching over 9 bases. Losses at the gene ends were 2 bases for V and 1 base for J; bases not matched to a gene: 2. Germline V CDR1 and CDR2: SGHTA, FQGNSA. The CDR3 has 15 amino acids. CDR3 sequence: CASSLSGRRQETQYF. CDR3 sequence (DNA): TGTGCCAGCAGCTTAAGCGGGAGGCGCCAAGAGACCCAGTACTTC.

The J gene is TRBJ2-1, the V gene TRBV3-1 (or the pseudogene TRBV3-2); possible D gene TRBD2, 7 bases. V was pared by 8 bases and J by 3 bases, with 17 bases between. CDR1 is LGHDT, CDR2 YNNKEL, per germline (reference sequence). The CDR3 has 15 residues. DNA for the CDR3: TGTGCCAGCCGGGGTGCGGGGGCCCTCTACAATGAGCAGTTCTTC. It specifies CASRGAGALYNEQFF.

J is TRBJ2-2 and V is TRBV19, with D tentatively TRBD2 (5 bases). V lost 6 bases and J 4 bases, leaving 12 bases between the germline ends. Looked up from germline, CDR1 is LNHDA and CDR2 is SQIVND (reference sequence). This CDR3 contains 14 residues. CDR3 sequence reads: CASRTLRGTGELFF. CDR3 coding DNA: TGTGCCAGTAGAACCCTCCGGGGCACCGGGGAGCTGTTTTTT.

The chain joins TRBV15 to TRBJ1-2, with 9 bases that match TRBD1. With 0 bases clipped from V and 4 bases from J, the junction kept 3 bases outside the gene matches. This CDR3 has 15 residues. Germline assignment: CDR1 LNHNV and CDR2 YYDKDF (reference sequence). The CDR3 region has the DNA TGTGCCACCAGCAGAGATCTGGGACAGGGCTATGGCTACACCTTC. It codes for CATSRDLGQGYGYTF.

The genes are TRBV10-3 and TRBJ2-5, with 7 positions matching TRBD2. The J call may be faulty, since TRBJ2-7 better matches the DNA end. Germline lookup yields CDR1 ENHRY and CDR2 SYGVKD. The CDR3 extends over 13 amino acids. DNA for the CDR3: TGTGCCATCAGTTTCTCTAGCGGAGACGAGCAGTACTTC. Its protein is CAISFSSGDEQYF.

The CDR3 nucleotides are TGTGCCAGCGAGCAGGGGTCCCTCCCCTACGAGCAGTACTTC. Protein product: CASEQGSLPYEQYF. The chain combines TRBV28 with TRBJ2-7; possible D gene TRBD1, 6 bases. This CDR3 is 14 amino acids long. Germline V gene lookup returns CDR1 MDHEN and CDR2 SYDVKM. The germline V and J ends were trimmed by 8 bases and 2 bases, with 16 bases remaining between them.